This T cell receptor (beta chain) was sequenced for a study of shared clonotypes between healthy human individuals. Study at large: Used for every donor were three CD4 naive, three CD4 memory, two CD8 naive and one CD8 memory plate.

Germline CDR1 and CDR2: MNHEY and SMNVEV (reference sequence). Trimming left V 1 base short and J 4 bases short, with 10 bases between. The CDR3 consists of 14 residues. Regarding this clone: Its antigen remains unidentified.

The repertoire was sequenced with immunoSEQ multiplex PCR; TCRdb's copy has only in-frame clones and lacks some. The table lists about 2.2 million clones, 90% to 95% of them singletons. Only CD45RO-negative cells positively selected for CCR7 counted as naive CD8 cells, so terminally differentiated effector memory CD45RA+ cells were excluded. The study's findings and limits: Clonotypes shared by all four sorted-subset donors had higher generation probabilities than non-shared clonotypes. Sharing across a few donors was seen in 5% to 5.5% of naive CD4 clonotypes. Having only a few donors restricted how much genetic and exposure-history diversity was captured.

This TCR derives from a man in his late teens or twenties in good health. Some clones in this sample may be carry-over from other donors' samples. V gene TRBV27 combines with J gene TRBJ1-1; D call uncertain. Material for sequencing was naive CD8+ T cells from PBMCs. CDR3 in DNA: TGTGCCAGCAGTTTATGGCAGGAGGGCACTGAAGCTTTCTTT. This encodes CASSLWQEGTEAFF.